Sequencing of this T cell receptor (beta chain) was carried out in a study of T cell responses to AZD1222 COVID-19 vaccine. Germline V gives CDR1 SGDLS, CDR2 YYNGEE. V trimming: 5 bases; J trimming: 3 bases; junction bases outside the gene matches: 9. This CDR3 is built from 17 residues. Here immunoSEQ multiplex PCR was the method, and the copy in TCRdb shows in-frame clones only, minus some. The table shows some 150,000 clones, with approximately 78% occurring only once. Remarks on this clone: Its antigen is still unknown.

Study findings and constraints: Along spike, vaccine-associated CD4 TCRs were found throughout, with dominance at 160-218 and 743-854.

The rearrangement uses TRBV9 and TRBJ2-1; TRBD2 matches at 12 bases. The sequenced sample was peripheral blood, obtained on day 0 of MenACWY control vaccination. The clonotype was recovered from an adult in good health. CDR3 in amino acids: CASSPGLAGILYNEQFF. Written as DNA, the CDR3 is TGTGCCAGCAGTCCCGGACTAGCGGGGATACTCTACAATGAGCAGTTCTTC.